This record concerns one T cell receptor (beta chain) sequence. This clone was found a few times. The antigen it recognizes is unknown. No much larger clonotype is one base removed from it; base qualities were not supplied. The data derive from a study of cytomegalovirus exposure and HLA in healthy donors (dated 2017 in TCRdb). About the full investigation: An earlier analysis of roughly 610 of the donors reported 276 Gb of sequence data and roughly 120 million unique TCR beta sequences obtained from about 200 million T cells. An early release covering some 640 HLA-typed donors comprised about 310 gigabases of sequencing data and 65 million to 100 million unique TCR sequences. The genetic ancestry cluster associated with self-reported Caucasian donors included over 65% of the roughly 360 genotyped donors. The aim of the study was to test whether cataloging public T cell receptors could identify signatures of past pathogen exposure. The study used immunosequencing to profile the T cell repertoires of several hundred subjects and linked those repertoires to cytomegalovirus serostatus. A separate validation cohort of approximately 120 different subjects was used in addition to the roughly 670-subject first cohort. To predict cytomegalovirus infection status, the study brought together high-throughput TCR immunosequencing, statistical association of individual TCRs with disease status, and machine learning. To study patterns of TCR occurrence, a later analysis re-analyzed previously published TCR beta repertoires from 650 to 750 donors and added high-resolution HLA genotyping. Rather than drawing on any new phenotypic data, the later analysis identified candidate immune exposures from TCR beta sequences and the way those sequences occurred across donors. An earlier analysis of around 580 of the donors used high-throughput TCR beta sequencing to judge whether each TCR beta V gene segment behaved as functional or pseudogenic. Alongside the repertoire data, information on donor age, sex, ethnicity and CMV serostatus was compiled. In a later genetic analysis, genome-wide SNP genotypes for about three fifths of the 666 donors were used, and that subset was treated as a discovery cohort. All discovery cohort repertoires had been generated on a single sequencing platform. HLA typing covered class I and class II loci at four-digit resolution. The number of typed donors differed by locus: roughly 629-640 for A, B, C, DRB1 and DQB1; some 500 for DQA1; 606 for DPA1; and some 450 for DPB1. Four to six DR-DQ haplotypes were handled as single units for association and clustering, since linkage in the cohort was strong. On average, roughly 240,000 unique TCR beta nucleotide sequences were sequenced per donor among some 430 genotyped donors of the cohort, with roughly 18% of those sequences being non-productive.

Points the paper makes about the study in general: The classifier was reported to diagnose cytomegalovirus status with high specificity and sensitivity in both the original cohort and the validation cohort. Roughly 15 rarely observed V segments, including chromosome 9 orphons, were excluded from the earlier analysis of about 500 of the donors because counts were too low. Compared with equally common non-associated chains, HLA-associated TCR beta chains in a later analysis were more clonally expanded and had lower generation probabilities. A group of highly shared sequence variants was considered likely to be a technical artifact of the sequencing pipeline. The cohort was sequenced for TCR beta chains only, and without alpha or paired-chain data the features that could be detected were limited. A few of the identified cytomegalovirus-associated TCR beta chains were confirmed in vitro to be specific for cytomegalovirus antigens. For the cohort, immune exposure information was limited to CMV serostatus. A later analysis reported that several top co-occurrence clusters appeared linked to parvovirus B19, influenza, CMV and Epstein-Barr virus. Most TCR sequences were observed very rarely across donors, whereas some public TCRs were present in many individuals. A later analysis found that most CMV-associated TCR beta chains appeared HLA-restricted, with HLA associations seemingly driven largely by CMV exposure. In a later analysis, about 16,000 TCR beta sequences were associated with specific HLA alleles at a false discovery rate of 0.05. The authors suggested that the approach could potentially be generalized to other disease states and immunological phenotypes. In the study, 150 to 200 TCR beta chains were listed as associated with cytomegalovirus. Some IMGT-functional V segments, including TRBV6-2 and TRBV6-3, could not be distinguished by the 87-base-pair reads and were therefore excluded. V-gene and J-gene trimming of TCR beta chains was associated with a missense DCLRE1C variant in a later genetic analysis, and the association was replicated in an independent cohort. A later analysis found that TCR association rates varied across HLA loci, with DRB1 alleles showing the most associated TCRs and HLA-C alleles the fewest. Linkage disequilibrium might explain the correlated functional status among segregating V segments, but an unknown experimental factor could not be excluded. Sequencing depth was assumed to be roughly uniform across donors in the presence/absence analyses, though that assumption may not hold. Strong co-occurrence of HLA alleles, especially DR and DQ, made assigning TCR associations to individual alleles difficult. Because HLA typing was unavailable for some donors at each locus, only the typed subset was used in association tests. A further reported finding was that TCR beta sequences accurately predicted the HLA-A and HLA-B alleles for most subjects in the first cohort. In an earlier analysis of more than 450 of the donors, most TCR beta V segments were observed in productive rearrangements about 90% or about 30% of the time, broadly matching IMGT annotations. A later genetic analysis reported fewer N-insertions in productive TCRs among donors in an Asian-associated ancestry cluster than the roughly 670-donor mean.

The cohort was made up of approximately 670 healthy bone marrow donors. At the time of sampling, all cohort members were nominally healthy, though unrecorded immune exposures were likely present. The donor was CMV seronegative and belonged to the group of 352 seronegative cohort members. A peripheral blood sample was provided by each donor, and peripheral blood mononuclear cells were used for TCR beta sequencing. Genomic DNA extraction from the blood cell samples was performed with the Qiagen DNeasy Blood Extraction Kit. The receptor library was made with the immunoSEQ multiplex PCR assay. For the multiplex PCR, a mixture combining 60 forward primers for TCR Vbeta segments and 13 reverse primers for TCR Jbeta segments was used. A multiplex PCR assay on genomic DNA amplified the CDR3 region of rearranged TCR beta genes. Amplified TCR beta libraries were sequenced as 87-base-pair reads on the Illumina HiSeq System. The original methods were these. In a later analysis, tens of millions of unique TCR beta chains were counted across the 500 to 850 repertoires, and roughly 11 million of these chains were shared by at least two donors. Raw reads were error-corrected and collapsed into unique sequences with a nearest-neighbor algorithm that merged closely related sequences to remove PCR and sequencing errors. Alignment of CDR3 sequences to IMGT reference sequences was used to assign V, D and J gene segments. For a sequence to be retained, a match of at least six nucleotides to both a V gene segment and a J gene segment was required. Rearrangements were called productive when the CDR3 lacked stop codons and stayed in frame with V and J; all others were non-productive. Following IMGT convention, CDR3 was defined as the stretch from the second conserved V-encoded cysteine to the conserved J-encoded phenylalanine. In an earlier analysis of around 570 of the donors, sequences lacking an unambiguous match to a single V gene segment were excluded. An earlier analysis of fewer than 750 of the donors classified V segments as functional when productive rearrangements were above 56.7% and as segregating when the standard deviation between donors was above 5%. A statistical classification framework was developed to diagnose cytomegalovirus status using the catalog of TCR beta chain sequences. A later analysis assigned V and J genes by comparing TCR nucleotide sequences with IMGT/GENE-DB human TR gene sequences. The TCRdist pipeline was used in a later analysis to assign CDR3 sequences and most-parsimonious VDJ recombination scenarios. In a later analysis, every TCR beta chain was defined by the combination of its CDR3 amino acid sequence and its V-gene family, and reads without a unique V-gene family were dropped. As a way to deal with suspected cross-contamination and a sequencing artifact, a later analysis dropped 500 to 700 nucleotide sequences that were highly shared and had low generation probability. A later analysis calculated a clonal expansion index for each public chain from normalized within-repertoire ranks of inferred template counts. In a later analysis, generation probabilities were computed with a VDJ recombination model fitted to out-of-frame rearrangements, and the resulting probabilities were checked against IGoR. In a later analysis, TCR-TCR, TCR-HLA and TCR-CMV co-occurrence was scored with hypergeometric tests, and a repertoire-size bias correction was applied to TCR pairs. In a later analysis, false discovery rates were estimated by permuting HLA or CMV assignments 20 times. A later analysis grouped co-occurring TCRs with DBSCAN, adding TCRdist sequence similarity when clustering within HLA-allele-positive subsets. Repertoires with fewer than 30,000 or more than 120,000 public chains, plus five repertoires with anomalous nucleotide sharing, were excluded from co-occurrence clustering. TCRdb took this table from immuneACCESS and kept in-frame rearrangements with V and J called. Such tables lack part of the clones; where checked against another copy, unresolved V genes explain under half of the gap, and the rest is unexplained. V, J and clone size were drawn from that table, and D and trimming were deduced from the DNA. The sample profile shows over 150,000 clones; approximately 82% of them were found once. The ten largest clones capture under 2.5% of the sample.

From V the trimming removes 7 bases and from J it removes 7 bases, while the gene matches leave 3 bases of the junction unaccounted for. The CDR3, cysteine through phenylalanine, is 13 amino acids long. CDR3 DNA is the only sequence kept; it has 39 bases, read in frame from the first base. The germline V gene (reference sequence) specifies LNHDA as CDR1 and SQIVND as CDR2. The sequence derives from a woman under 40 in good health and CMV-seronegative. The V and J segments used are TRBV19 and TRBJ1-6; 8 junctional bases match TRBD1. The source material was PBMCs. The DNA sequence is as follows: TGTGCCAGTAAGCGACAGGGGAATTCACCCCTCCACTTT. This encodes CASKRQGNSPLHF.